This TCR beta chain derives from a study of cytomegalovirus exposure and HLA in healthy donors. The study, taken as a whole, reports: Researchers counted around 170 TCR beta chains as cytomegalovirus-associated.

The J segment lost 5 bases and the V segment lost 5 bases, leaving 9 bases of the junction unmatched. The germline CDR1 and CDR2 sequences are MNHEY and SVGAGI. This CDR3 region has 14 residues. Note on this clone: What it recognizes is unknown.

PCR primers comprised 60 Vbeta and 13 Jbeta primers. Profiled with immunoSEQ multiplex PCR; TCRdb holds only in-frame clones, not every one. The table lists about 69,000 clones, 68% of them singletons. Sample: PBMCs. The chain combines TRBV6-5 with TRBJ2-7; 7 bases line up with TRBD2. The clonotype originates from a woman aged 25 to 45 in good health and CMV-seronegative. The CDR3 DNA reads as TGTGCCAGCAGTCTCGGGACTAAAGGGGACGAGCAGTACTTC. The encoded protein is CASSLGTKGDEQYF.